This TCR beta chain is from a study of OX40 agonist ivuxolimab in advanced cancers. Turning to the overall study: Ivuxolimab was a fully human IgG2 agonistic monoclonal antibody targeting the costimulatory receptor OX40 (CD134). Intravenous ivuxolimab was administered to patients every 2 weeks at six dose levels: 0.01, 0.1, 0.3, 1.5, 3 and 10 mg/kg. Among the roughly 52 dose-escalation patients, roughly 20 had hepatocellular carcinoma, approximately 15 melanoma, 9 renal cell carcinoma and 9 head and neck cancer. In the dose-escalation cohort, more than 75% of patients were male, and the mean age was roughly 60 years, with a range of about 23 to 90. Prior anti-PD-1, anti-PD-L1 or anti-CTLA-4 therapy was permitted, and approximately 41% of dose-escalation patients had received checkpoint inhibitors. Partial responses occurred in three dose-escalation patients: two with cutaneous melanoma and one with hepatocellular carcinoma. Peripheral TCRbeta sequencing aimed to test whether ivuxolimab altered TCR sequence diversity and caused clonal T-cell expansion. The paper reports the monotherapy dose-escalation portion (N ≈ 52 patients) of the phase I ivuxolimab trial. The paper's findings and limits, for the study overall: Low levels of normalized T-cell clonal expansion were also shown by some nonresponding patients. After ivuxolimab, expanded clones were on average more numerous among CD8+ T cells than among CD4+ T cells. In the 0.1-3.0 mg/kg groups, partial responders had among the lowest normalized peripheral clonal expansion, particularly in CD8+ T cells. Clonal expansion of both CD4+ and CD8+ blood T cells was observed from baseline to week 6 at doses 0.1 to 3.0 mg/kg. Antigen specificity was not determined for the clonally expanded peripheral T cells.

About this clone itself: This receptor's antigen is unknown. No qualities accompany the bases; no much larger clone lies one base away.

The trial excluded patients who had a history of autoimmune disease or were on systemic immunosuppression. Peripheral blood for TCR sequencing was drawn from every dose cohort at baseline, at cycle 4 day 1 and at cycle 7 day 1. The samples were drawn from a first-in-human, open-label, multicenter phase I dose-escalation trial of ivuxolimab. Adults with locally advanced or metastatic melanoma, renal cell carcinoma, hepatocellular carcinoma or head and neck squamous cell carcinoma were enrolled in the trial. Before TCR sequencing, CD4+ T cells and CD8+ T cells from peripheral blood were sorted into separate populations. CDR1 and CDR2 (MNHEY, SVGAGI) derive from the germline V gene. The V and J ends are trimmed by 1 base and 7 bases, leaving 7 bases between them. The cysteine opens and the phenylalanine closes a CDR3 of 12 amino acids. Solely the CDR3 DNA is kept, with 36 bases framed from the first base.

Genomic DNA was isolated from the sorted cells so that the TCRbeta CDR3 region could be sequenced. TCRbeta CDR3 regions were sequenced using the immunoSEQ Assay. Not all clones reach the TCRdb copy of this immuneACCESS table, which keeps in-frame sequences only. Checked studies attribute under half of the gap to unresolved V genes and leave the rest unexplained. This sample has about 58,000 clones in its table, and 70% to 85% of those were observed once. The top ten constitute over 1.3% of the sample. The material sequenced was CD4+ or CD8+ T cells sorted from blood, taken in a trial of the OX40 agonist ivuxolimab. This sequence was found in an adult with an advanced solid tumor such as melanoma, head and neck, liver or kidney cancer. The rearrangement joined TRBV6-5 to TRBJ1-2; too little of a D gene remains to name it. This receptor carries the CDR3 CASSYWAGGYTF. In nucleotide form, the sequence is TGTGCCAGCAGTTACTGGGCCGGTGGCTACACCTTC.